This TCR beta chain was recorded in a study of T cell therapy after organ transplantation. The data were produced by immunoSEQ multiplex PCR, yet TCRdb's version contains in-frame clones alone and is incomplete. The sample shows approximately 3,000 clones, 55% to 70% of them seen only once. Trimming removed 2 bases at V and 8 bases at J, with 13 bases between. CDR1 and CDR2 from the germline V gene are MNHEY and SMNVEV (reference sequence). The CDR3 consists of 14 residues. Time point given: 4-8 weeks after completion of therapy. Concerning this clone: Its target is not known.

The material was CD8+ T cells from blood, obtained after autologous CMV-specific T cell therapy. The clonotype comes from a human patient who had received a solid organ transplant and had CMV disease. Some of these T cells may belong to the graft donor. The genes are TRBV27 and TRBJ2-1; no clear D gene. The CDR3 sequence is CASSLGRYEDEQFF. CDR3 nucleotide sequence: TGTGCCAGCAGTTTAGGGCGGTATGAGGATGAGCAGTTCTTC.